Following are 8 T cell receptor beta chains from one sample sequenced in a study of blood T cell repertoires in COVID-19. Profiled with immunoSEQ multiplex PCR; TCRdb holds only in-frame clones, not every one. This table holds 200,000 to 250,000 clones, roughly 88% found once. Sequencing input: PBMCs or T cells enriched from blood (not recorded which). Receptor source: a woman aged 25 to 39 who had been exposed to COVID-19.

This rearrangement joins TRBV2 to TRBJ1-1; 9 bases agree with TRBD1. Germline CDR1 reads SNHLY; CDR2 reads FYNNEI. This CDR3 has 15 residues. V dropped 5 bases and J dropped 6; count of bases not matched to a gene: 10. In nucleotides, the CDR3 is TGTGCCAGCAGTAACCGACAGGGGGTGTCTGCTGAAGCTTTCTTT. It codes for CASSNRQGVSAEAFF.

This chain connects TRBV24-1 to TRBJ1-1; TRBD1 is a possible D gene (5 bases). The CDR3 has 15 residues. Germline V gene data show CDR1 as KGHDR and CDR2 as SFDVKD. Trimming took 0 bases from V and 0 from J, leaving 7 bases between them. CDR3 in amino acids: CATSDLRRVNTEAFF. The CDR3 DNA is TGTGCCACCAGTGATTTGCGCAGGGTGAACACTGAAGCTTTCTTT.

The J gene is TRBJ2-2, the V gene TRBV5-1; D gene uncertain. The germline V gene has CDR1 SGHRS and CDR2 YFSETQ. This CDR3 comprises 15 residues. Trimming stripped 0 bases from V and 1 base from J, with 7 bases between. The CDR3 DNA is TGCGCCAGCAGCTTGGCGGCAGGGAACACCGGGGAGCTGTTTTTT. It encodes CASSLAAGNTGELFF.

This chain's CDR3 is CASSQPGHRTSGANVLTF. The CDR3 region has the DNA TGCGCCAGCAGCCAACCGGGACACAGAACCTCTGGGGCCAACGTCCTGACTTTC. V gene TRBV4-1 combines with J gene TRBJ2-6, with a weak D call TRBD1 (6 bases). Trimming took off 2 bases at V and 0 bases at J, with 14 bases between the two ends. CDR1 is MGHRA and CDR2 is YSYEKL in the germline V gene. This CDR3 contains 18 residues.

The chain combines TRBV2 with TRBJ2-7, with 14 positions matching TRBD2. Germline-derived CDR1 and CDR2 are SNHLY and FYNNEI. CDR3 size: 14 residues. V shed 4 bases, J shed 7 bases, and the junction held 3 bases outside the gene matches. CDR3 protein: CASSGGLAGVEQYF. The CDR3 DNA follows: TGTGCCAGCAGTGGGGGACTAGCGGGAGTTGAGCAGTACTTC. The whole variable domain, remainder taken from reference TRBV2 and TRBJ2-7, is EPEVTQTPSHQVTQMGQEVILRCVPISNHLYFYWYRQILGQKVEFLVSFYNNEISEKSEIFDDQFSVERPDGSNFTLKIRSTKLEDSAMYFCASSGGLAGVEQYFGPGTRLTVT.

The chain links TRBV5-6 to TRBJ2-7; 14 bases are a match to TRBD2. The V and J ends lost 1 base and 5 bases, in that order; junction bases with no gene match: 5. Germline-derived CDR1 and CDR2 are SGHDT and YYEEEE. The CDR3 sequence is 16 residues long. The CDR3 region has the DNA TGTGCCAGCAGCTTGTTAGGGACTAGCGGGAGTCACGAGCAGTACTTC. Its translation is CASSLLGTSGSHEQYF.

This sequence joins TRBV29-1 and TRBJ2-3; TRBD2 matches at 8 bases. V lost 4 bases and J lost 4; bases outside the gene matches: 10. This CDR3 has 15 residues. From germline, CDR1 is SQVTM and CDR2 ANQGSEA. The CDR3 is CSVGSGGLVADTQYF. The CDR3 bases are TGCAGCGTTGGGAGTGGGGGACTAGTGGCAGATACGCAGTATTTT.

V gene TRBV19 combines with J gene TRBJ2-1; TRBD2 aligns across 7 bases. Germline CDR1 reads LNHDA; CDR2 reads SQIVND (reference sequence). The CDR3 length is 15 residues. V dropped 4 bases and J dropped 2; count of bases not matched to a gene: 5. The CDR3 reads CASSTQAGAYNEQFF. In DNA, the CDR3 is TGTGCCAGTAGTACCCAGGCGGGAGCCTACAATGAGCAGTTCTTC.